A single sample gave rise to the 15 T cell receptor beta chains below, sequenced in a study of blood T cell repertoires in COVID-19. Assay: immunoSEQ multiplex PCR; the TCRdb copy retains only in-frame clones and omits some. This table holds fewer than 90,000 clones, roughly 90% found once. Sequencing input: peripheral blood. The receptors stem from a male donor with acute or convalescent COVID-19.

The chain is built from TRBV27 and TRBJ2-1; D is possibly TRBD2 (5 bases). V was trimmed by 4 bases and J by 7 bases, leaving 17 bases between them. Germline values: CDR1 MNHEY, CDR2 SMNVEV (reference sequence). The CDR3 runs 15 residues. CDR3 in DNA: TGTGCCAGCAGTTCCAGGCTCGGGGTGGGGAATGAGCAGTTCTTC. Translation: CASSSRLGVGNEQFF.

The CDR3 is CASSWTGTKDTQYF. DNA for the CDR3: TGTGCCAGCAGCTGGACAGGGACCAAAGATACGCAGTATTTT. This chain joins TRBV7-9 and TRBJ2-3; the match to TRBD1 covers 8 bases. The CDR3 has 14 residues. In germline, CDR1 is SEHNR, CDR2 FQNEAQ (reference sequence). Losses at the gene ends were 4 bases for V and 5 bases for J; bases not matched to a gene: 5. Full variable domain (missing parts from reference TRBV7-9 and TRBJ2-3): DTGVSQNPRHKITKRGQNVTFRCDPISEHNRLYWYRQTLGQGPEFLTYFQNEAQLEKSRLLSDRFSAERPKGSFSTLEIQRTEQGDSAMYLCASSWTGTKDTQYFGPGTRLTVL.

The gene calls are TRBV29-1 and TRBJ2-2; tentative D call: TRBD2 (6 bases). The CDR3 sequence is 15 residues long. V dropped 6 bases and J dropped 1 base, with 15 bases sitting between them. Germline CDR1 SQVTM, CDR2 ANQGSEA. CDR3 sequence reads: CSVVTSPVNTGELFF. DNA of the CDR3: TGCAGCGTGGTGACTAGTCCGGTGAACACCGGGGAGCTGTTTTTT.

This clone was recorded once. The chain has TRBV30 and TRBJ2-2; D gene unclear. Germline values: CDR1 GTSNPN, CDR2 SVGIG (reference sequence). This CDR3 has 15 residues. The V gene lost 2 bases and the J gene lost 1 base, with 11 bases spanning the gap. The DNA of the CDR3 is TGTGCCTGGAGTCCCGTACCGGGGAACACCGGGGAGCTGTTTTTT. Protein product: CAWSPVPGNTGELFF.

This clone appeared a single time. The chain combines TRBV7-2 with TRBJ1-2; a weak D match, TRBD1 (5 bases). Trimming took off 6 bases at V and 8 bases at J, with 19 bases between the two ends. The CDR3 has 14 residues. CDR1 is SGHTA, CDR2 FQGNSA, per germline. In DNA, the CDR3 is TGTGCCAGCAGTGAGCCCTCGGGGGGGTACGGCTACACCTTC. As protein: CASSEPSGGYGYTF.

The genes are TRBV10-3 and TRBJ1-2; 8 bases align to TRBD1. V lost 6 bases, J lost 6 bases, and 9 bases stayed unmatched. CDR3 length: 14 amino acids. Germline CDR1 and CDR2: ENHRY and SYGVKD. The CDR3, as DNA: TGTGCCATCAGCGCAGGACAGGGTTTTGATGGCTACACCTTC. It specifies CAISAGQGFDGYTF.

V gene TRBV24-1 combines with J gene TRBJ1-2; D might be TRBD1 (6 bases). V was cut by 6 bases and J by 4 bases, with 11 bases left in between. The CDR3 sequence is 13 residues long. The V gene's germline CDR1 is KGHDR and CDR2 SFDVKD. The DNA for the CDR3 is TGTGCCACCAGTTCTCAGGGGTCCTATGGCTACACCTTC. It encodes CATSSQGSYGYTF.

Here the CDR3 DNA reads TGCGCCAGCAGCTTGGCCATAGGGGTAGGCCAAGAGACCCAGTACTTC. Its translation: CASSLAIGVGQETQYF. The rearrangement uses TRBV5-1 and TRBJ2-5; maybe TRBD1 (5 bases). Trimming left V 0 bases short and J 1 base short, with 13 bases between. Germline CDR1 is SGHRS and CDR2 is YFSETQ. The CDR3 has 16 residues. The full variable domain, with the rest looked up from reference TRBV5-1 and TRBJ2-5, is KAGVTQTPRYLIKTRGQQVTLSCSPISGHRSVSWYQQTPGQGLQFLFEYFSETQRNKGNFPGRFSGRQFSNSRSEMNVSTLELGDSALYLCASSLAIGVGQETQYFGPGTRLLVL.

V gene TRBV14 combines with J gene TRBJ2-7, with 9 nucleotides matching TRBD1. Per germline, CDR1 SGHDN and CDR2 FVKESK. V was clipped by 1 base and J by 5 bases; unmatched bases: 9. CDR3 length equals 16 residues. This CDR3 reads CASSQVGTGRRDEQYF. The CDR3 DNA reads as TGTGCCAGCAGCCAAGTGGGGACAGGGAGGAGGGACGAGCAGTACTTC.

V is TRBV7-9 and J is TRBJ2-3; TRBD2 matches at 8 bases. Trimming cost V 5 bases and J 0 bases; bases outside gene matches: 4. The germline CDR1 and CDR2 sequences are SEHNR and FQNEAQ (reference sequence). The CDR3 runs 15 residues. The CDR3 reads CASSRTSLSTDTQYF. CDR3 DNA sequence: TGTGCCAGCAGCCGGACTAGCTTGAGCACAGATACGCAGTATTTT.

The J gene is TRBJ2-5, the V gene TRBV9; D is unresolved. Trimming stripped 0 bases from V and 0 bases from J, with 6 bases between. Germline loops: CDR1 SGDLS, CDR2 YYNGEE. There are 14 residues in the CDR3. This chain's CDR3 is CASSVGHHQETQYF. In DNA, the CDR3 is TGTGCCAGCAGCGTAGGGCACCACCAAGAGACCCAGTACTTC. Filled out from reference TRBV9 and TRBJ2-5, the complete variable domain reads DSGVTQTPKHLITATGQRVTLRCSPRSGDLSVYWYQQSLDQGLQFLIQYYNGEERAKGNILERFSAQQFPDLHSELNLSSLELGDSALYFCASSVGHHQETQYFGPGTRLLVL.

The chain is built from TRBV18 and TRBJ1-6; a possible D gene is TRBD1 (6 bases). Germline CDR1 and CDR2: KGHSH and LQKENI. The CDR3 covers 16 residues. Trimming removed 3 bases at V and 5 bases at J, with 14 bases between. This CDR3 reads CASSPGTRGDNSPLHF. CDR3 nucleotide sequence: TGTGCCAGCTCACCCGGGACCAGGGGAGATAATTCACCCCTCCACTTT.

The chain employs TRBV7-9 and TRBJ1-3, with 7 bases that match TRBD1. J lost 0 bases, V lost 5 bases, and 4 bases had no gene match. CDR1 and CDR2 (germline): SEHNR, FQNEAQ (reference sequence). The CDR3 covers 15 residues. CDR3 loop: CASSLGQTSGNTIYF. CDR3 bases: TGTGCCAGCAGCCTGGGACAGACCTCTGGAAACACCATATATTTT.

V is TRBV27 and J is TRBJ2-2; 7 nucleotides match TRBD1. This CDR3 has 15 amino acids. Germline V CDR1 and CDR2: MNHEY, SMNVEV (reference sequence). V was clipped by 3 bases and J by 2 bases; unmatched bases: 3. The CDR3 loop is CASSFRQGNTGELFF. In DNA, the CDR3 is TGTGCCAGCAGTTTTCGACAGGGTAACACCGGGGAGCTGTTTTTT.

This rearrangement joins TRBV7-7 to TRBJ2-1, with D possibly TRBD2 on 6 matching bases. V lost 2 bases to trimming and J lost 8 bases, with 16 bases between them. This CDR3 is built from 15 residues. Germline CDR1 and CDR2: SSHAT and FNYEAQ (reference sequence). The CDR3 DNA sequence: TGTGCCAGCAGCTTAAGAGCGGGCCTTACCTATGAGCAGTTCTTC. Encoded protein: CASSLRAGLTYEQFF.